What follows is one TCR beta chain and its context. Its antigen is currently unknown. Germline V gives CDR1 SGHDT, CDR2 YYEEEE. V was shortened by 4 bases and J by 7 bases, with 15 bases between the two germline ends. CDR3 length: 13 residues. Repertoires were generated with immunoSEQ multiplex PCR, while TCRdb's copy carries only in-frame clones and drops some. Of about 2 million clones in the sample, about 94% were seen once. Naive CD8 populations comprised CD45RO-negative cells positively selected for CCR7, excluding terminally differentiated effector memory CD45RA+ cells. The sample originates from a study of shared clonotypes between healthy human individuals. Study overall: CD8 memory received one plate per donor, CD8 naive two, CD4 memory three and CD4 naive three. The study's findings and limits: Generally, naive subsets (rather than memory subsets) showed larger estimated richness. Clonotype sharing across several donors was observed for 4% to 5.5% of naive CD4 clonotypes.

This sequence originates from a man aged 18 to 29 in good health. This chain links TRBV5-6 with TRBJ2-7, with D perhaps TRBD1 or TRBD2 (5 bases each). Sequencing used naive CD8+ T cells sorted from blood. The CDR3 spells CASSRDAPGEQYF. As DNA, the CDR3 is TGTGCCAGCAGCCGGGACGCCCCCGGAGAGCAGTACTTC.